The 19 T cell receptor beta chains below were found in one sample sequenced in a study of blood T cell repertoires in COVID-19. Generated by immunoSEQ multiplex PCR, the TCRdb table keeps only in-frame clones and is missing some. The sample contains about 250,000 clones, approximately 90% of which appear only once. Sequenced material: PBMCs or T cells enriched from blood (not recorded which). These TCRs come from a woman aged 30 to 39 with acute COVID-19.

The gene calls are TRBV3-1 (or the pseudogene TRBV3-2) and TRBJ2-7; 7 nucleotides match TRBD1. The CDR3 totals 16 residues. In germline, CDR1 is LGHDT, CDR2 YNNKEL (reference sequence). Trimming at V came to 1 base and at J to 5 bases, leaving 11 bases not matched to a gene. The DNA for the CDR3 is TGTGCCAGCAGCCAAGGTCTCGGACAGGTTATCGACGAGCAGTACTTC. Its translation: CASSQGLGQVIDEQYF.

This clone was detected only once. The CDR3 DNA reads as TGCGCCAGCAGCCCAGGGACAAACACAGATACGCAGTATTTT. Amino acid sequence: CASSPGTNTDTQYF. V gene TRBV4-1 combines with J gene TRBJ2-3, with D perhaps matching TRBD1 (6 bases). Trimming shortened V by 4 bases and J by 2 bases, and 10 bases separated the two germline ends. From germline, CDR1 is MGHRA and CDR2 YSYEKL. This CDR3 has 14 residues.

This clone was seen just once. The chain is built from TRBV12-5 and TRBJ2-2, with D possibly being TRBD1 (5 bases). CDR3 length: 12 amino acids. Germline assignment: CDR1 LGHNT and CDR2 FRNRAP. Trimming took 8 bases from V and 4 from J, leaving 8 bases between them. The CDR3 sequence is CASKGVTGELFF. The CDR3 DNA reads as TGTGCTAGTAAAGGGGTCACCGGGGAGCTGTTTTTT.

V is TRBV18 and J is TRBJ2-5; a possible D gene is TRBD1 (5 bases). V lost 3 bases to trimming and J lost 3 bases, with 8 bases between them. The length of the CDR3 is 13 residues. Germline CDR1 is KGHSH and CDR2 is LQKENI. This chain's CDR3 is CASSPRQKETQYF. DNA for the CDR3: TGTGCCAGCTCACCTAGACAGAAAGAGACCCAGTACTTC.

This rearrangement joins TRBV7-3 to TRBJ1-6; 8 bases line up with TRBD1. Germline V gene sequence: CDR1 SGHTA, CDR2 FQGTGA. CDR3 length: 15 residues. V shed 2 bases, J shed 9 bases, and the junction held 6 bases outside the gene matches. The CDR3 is CASSLGQGHVSPLHF. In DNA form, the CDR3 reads TGTGCCAGCAGCTTAGGACAGGGTCATGTTTCACCCCTCCACTTT.

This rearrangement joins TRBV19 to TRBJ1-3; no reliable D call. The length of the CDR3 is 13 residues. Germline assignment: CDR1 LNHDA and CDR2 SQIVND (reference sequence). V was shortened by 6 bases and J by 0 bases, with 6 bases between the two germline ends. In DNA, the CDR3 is TGTGCCAGTAGCCTCCTCTCTGGAAACACCATATATTTT. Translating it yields CASSLLSGNTIYF.

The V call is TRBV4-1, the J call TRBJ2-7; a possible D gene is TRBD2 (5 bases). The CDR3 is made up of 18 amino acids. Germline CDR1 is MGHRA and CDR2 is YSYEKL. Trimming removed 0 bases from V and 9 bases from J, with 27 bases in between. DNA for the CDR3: TGCGCCAGCAGCCAAGATGCGTTGGCGGGCAGGACCGCTACGAGGCAGTACTTC. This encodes CASSQDALAGRTATRQYF.

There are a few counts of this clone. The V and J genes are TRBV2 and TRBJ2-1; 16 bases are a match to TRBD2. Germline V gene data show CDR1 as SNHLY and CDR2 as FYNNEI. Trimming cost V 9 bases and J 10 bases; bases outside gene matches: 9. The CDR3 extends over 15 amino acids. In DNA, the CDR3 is TGTGCCAGAGCCACCGGGACTAGCGGGGGGGTAGAGCAGTTCTTC. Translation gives CARATGTSGGVEQFF.

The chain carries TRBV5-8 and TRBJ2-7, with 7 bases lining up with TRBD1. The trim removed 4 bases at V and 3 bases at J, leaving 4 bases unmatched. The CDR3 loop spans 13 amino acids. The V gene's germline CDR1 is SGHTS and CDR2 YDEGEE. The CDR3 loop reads CASSTGQDYEQYF. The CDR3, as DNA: TGTGCCAGCAGCACCGGACAGGACTACGAGCAGTACTTC.

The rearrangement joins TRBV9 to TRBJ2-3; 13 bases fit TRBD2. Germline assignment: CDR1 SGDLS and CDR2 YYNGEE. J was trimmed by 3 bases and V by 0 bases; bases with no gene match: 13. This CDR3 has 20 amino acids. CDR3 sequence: CASSVARTSGGPGETDTQYF. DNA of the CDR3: TGTGCCAGCAGCGTAGCCCGGACTAGCGGGGGCCCGGGGGAGACAGATACGCAGTATTTT.

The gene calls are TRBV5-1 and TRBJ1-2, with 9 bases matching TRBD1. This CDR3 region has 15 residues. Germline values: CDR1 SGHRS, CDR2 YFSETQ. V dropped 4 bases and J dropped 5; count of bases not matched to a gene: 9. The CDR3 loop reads CASSPAGQGEYGYTF. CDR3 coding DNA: TGCGCCAGCAGCCCGGCGGGACAGGGAGAGTATGGCTACACCTTC.

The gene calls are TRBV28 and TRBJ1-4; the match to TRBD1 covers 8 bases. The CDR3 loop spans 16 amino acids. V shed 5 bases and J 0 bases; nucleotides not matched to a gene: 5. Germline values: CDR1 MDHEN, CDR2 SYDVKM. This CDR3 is CASSLQGASTNEKLFF. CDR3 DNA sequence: TGTGCCAGCAGTCTGCAGGGGGCTTCAACTAATGAAAAACTGTTTTTT.

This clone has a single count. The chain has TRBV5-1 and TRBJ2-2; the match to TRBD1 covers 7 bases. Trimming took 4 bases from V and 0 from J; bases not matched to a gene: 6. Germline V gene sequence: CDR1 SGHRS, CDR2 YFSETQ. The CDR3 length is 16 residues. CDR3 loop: CASSPKGQANTGELFF. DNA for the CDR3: TGCGCCAGCAGCCCTAAAGGACAGGCGAACACCGGGGAGCTGTTTTTT.

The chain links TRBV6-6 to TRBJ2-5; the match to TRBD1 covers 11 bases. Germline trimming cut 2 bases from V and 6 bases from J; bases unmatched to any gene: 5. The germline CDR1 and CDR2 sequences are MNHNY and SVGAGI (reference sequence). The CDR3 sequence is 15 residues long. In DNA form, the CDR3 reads TGTGCCAGCAGTTACACGGACAGGGGGCAAAAGACCCAGTACTTC. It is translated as CASSYTDRGQKTQYF.

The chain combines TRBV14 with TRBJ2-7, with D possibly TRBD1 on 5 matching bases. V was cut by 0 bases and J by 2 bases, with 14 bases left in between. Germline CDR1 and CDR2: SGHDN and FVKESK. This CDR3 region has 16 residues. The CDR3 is CASSQDSLDTTYEQYF. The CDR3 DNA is TGTGCCAGCAGCCAAGATTCGTTGGACACTACCTACGAGCAGTACTTC.

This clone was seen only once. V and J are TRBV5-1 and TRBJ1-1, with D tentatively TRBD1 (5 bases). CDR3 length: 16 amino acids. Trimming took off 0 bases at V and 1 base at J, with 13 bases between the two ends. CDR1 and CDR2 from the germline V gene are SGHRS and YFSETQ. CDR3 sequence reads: CASSLALGVGNTEAFF. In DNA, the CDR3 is TGCGCCAGCAGCTTGGCCCTAGGGGTAGGGAACACTGAAGCTTTCTTT.

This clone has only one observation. The CDR3 sequence is CASTRQGGSNEQFF. CDR3 DNA sequence: TGTGCCAGCACGCGACAGGGTGGGAGCAATGAGCAGTTCTTC. The J gene is TRBJ2-1, the V gene TRBV5-6; 7 nucleotides align to TRBD1. The CDR3 is made up of 14 amino acids. Trimming cost V 6 bases and J 6 bases; bases outside gene matches: 9. Looked up from germline, CDR1 is SGHDT and CDR2 is YYEEEE.

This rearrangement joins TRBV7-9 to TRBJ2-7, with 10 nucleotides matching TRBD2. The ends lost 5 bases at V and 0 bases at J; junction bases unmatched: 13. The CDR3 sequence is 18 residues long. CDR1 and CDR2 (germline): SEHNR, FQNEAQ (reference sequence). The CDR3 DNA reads TGTGCCAGCAGCAAAGGGATTAGCGGGGGGACTCTCTCCTACGAGCAGTACTTC. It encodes CASSKGISGGTLSYEQYF.

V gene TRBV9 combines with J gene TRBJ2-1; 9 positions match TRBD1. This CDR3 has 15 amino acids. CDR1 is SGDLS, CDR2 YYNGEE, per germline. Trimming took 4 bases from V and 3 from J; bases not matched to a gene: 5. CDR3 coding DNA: TGTGCCAGCAGCAGCGGGGACAGGGACTACAATGAGCAGTTCTTC. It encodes CASSSGDRDYNEQFF.